The 27 T cell receptor beta chains reported below all come from one sample, sequenced in a study of T cell repertoires in cytomegalovirus infection. TCRdb reanalysed the reads using MiXCR and keeps one entry per CDR3 protein. The sample carries about 260,000 distinct CDR3 sequences, roughly 13% recorded once. Sequences were obtained from PBMCs. Receptors originate from a human donor in good health (CMV status not recorded). Some clones in this sample may be carry-over from other donors' samples.

The rearrangement links TRBV25-1 to TRBJ1-2, with 7 bases lining up with TRBD1. From germline, CDR1 is MGHDK and CDR2 SYGVNS. Trimming cost V 0 bases and J 3 bases; bases outside gene matches: 4. This CDR3 is 15 amino acids long. The CDR3 coding sequence is TGTGCCAGCAGTGAATATGGGGGACAGTACTATGGCTACACCTTC. This encodes CASSEYGGQYYGYTF.

This sequence joins TRBV4-1 and TRBJ2-1; 7 bases map to TRBD2. Trimming at V came to 1 base and at J to 9 bases, leaving 0 bases not matched to a gene. This CDR3 spans 12 amino acids. Germline CDR1 and CDR2: MGHRA and YSYEKL. This CDR3 reads CASSQGEGEQFF. The CDR3 nucleotides are TGCGCCAGCAGCCAAGGGGAGGGTGAGCAGTTCTTC.

This clonotype has at least ten counts. V is TRBV29-1 and J is TRBJ2-7; no clear D. There are 14 residues in the CDR3. Trimming left V 4 bases short and J 4 bases short, with 17 bases between. Germline values: CDR1 SQVTM, CDR2 ANQGSEA. The DNA of the CDR3 is TGCAGCGTTGTCCAGGTCGCTACGAAGTACGAGCAGTACTTC. Amino acids: CSVVQVATKYEQYF.

This clonotype was seen once. The J gene is TRBJ1-2, the V gene TRBV15; a weak D match, TRBD1 (6 bases). CDR3 length equals 14 residues. Germline values: CDR1 LNHNV, CDR2 YYDKDF (reference sequence). V lost 3 bases and J lost 0, with 8 bases in between. The CDR3 spells CATSRRTANYGYTF. CDR3 bases: TGTGCCACCAGCAGGAGGACAGCTAACTATGGCTACACCTTC.

This sequence joins TRBV28 and TRBJ2-2; 10 nucleotides line up with TRBD1. Germline values: CDR1 MDHEN, CDR2 SYDVKM. V trimming: 6 bases; J trimming: 3 bases; junction bases outside the gene matches: 4. The length of the CDR3 is 15 residues. In nucleotides, the CDR3 is TGTGCCAGCAGAGACAGGGGGCGCGACACCGGGGAGCTGTTTTTT. This gives the protein CASRDRGRDTGELFF.

This clonotype was picked up many times. The rearrangement joins TRBV7-2 to TRBJ2-5; the D call may be TRBD1 or TRBD2 (5 bases each). V lost 3 bases to trimming and J lost 3 bases, with 11 bases between them. The germline gives CDR1 SGHTA, CDR2 FQGNSA. CDR3 size: 14 residues. The CDR3 DNA is TGTGCCAGCAGCTTTGAGGGGTTAAAAGAGACCCAGTACTTC. Translation: CASSFEGLKETQYF.

V gene TRBV28 combines with J gene TRBJ1-5; tentative D call: TRBD1 (5 bases). CDR1 is MDHEN, CDR2 SYDVKM, per germline. The CDR3 contains 17 residues. V dropped 7 bases and J dropped 3 bases, with 22 bases sitting between them. Here the CDR3 DNA reads TGTGCCAGCACCCGGTGGGGCTCGAGGACCCTCAATCAGCCCCAGCATTTT. The encoded protein is CASTRWGSRTLNQPQHF.

This chain joins TRBV6-2 or TRBV6-3 and TRBJ1-4, with 10 bases lining up with TRBD1. This CDR3 has 14 amino acids. Germline CDR1 MNHEY, CDR2 SVGEGT. Trimming took 6 bases from V and 8 from J; bases not matched to a gene: 6. The chain's CDR3 is CASSEGQGREKLFF. DNA of the CDR3: TGTGCCAGCAGCGAGGGACAGGGGCGAGAAAAACTGTTTTTT.

The chain joins TRBV6-5 to TRBJ1-1, with D perhaps matching TRBD1 (5 bases). Looked up from germline, CDR1 is MNHEY and CDR2 is SVGAGI. This CDR3 spans 12 amino acids. V gave up 0 bases and J gave up 8 bases, with 7 bases separating them. The CDR3 sequence: CASSYSQGEAFF. The CDR3 coding sequence is TGTGCCAGCAGTTACTCCCAGGGCGAAGCTTTCTTT.

The chain links TRBV6-2 or TRBV6-3 to TRBJ2-7, with 7 nucleotides matching TRBD2. In germline, CDR1 is MNHEY, CDR2 SVGEGT. V lost 2 bases, J lost 7 bases, and 8 bases stayed unmatched. The CDR3 length is 14 residues. The CDR3 spells CASSYPAGPGEQYF. The CDR3 nucleotides read TGTGCCAGCAGTTACCCAGCGGGGCCAGGGGAGCAGTACTTC.

This clonotype was picked up many times. The J gene is TRBJ2-3, the V gene TRBV12-5; 7 bases fit TRBD2. V was pared by 2 bases and J by 4 bases, with 12 bases of the junction left unmatched. The CDR3 totals 17 residues. Germline assignment: CDR1 LGHNT and CDR2 FRNRAP. CDR3 nucleotide sequence: TGTGCTAGTGGTTTGCCACGACTAGCTCAGCCGGCAGATACGCAGTATTTT. Amino acids: CASGLPRLAQPADTQYF. Variable domain in full (rest from reference TRBV12-5 and TRBJ2-3): DARVTQTPRHKVTEMGQEVTMRCQPILGHNTVFWYRQTMMQGLELLAYFRNRAPLDDSGMPKDRFSAEMPDATLATLKIQPSEPRDSAVYFCASGLPRLAQPADTQYFGPGTRLTVL.

This clonotype was recorded many times. This chain uses TRBV7-9 with TRBJ1-1; D gene ambiguous. This CDR3 spans 13 amino acids. Germline loops: CDR1 SEHNR, CDR2 FQNEAQ (reference sequence). Between the trimmed V and J ends, which lost 1 base and 2 bases, there was a span of 5 bases. CDR3 coding DNA: TGTGCCAGCAGCTTAGGCGAAAACACTGAAGCTTTCTTT. This encodes CASSLGENTEAFF. Looking up the rest from reference TRBV7-9 and TRBJ1-1 gives the full variable domain: DTGVSQNPRHKITKRGQNVTFRCDPISEHNRLYWYRQTLGQGPEFLTYFQNEAQLEKSRLLSDRFSAERPKGSFSTLEIQRTEQGDSAMYLCASSLGENTEAFFGQGTRLTVV.

This chain uses TRBV29-1 with TRBJ2-1; a possible D gene is TRBD2 (5 bases). V lost 6 bases to trimming and J lost 2 bases, with 14 bases between them. Germline-derived CDR1 and CDR2 are SQVTM and ANQGSEA. The CDR3 loop spans 14 amino acids. In DNA form, the CDR3 reads TGCAGCGTGGTGGGGAGCGGAACCTACAATGAGCAGTTCTTC. It encodes CSVVGSGTYNEQFF.

CDR3 amino acids: CSVGDRDYNEQFF. CDR3 bases: TGCAGCGTTGGGGACAGGGACTACAATGAGCAGTTCTTC. The J gene is TRBJ2-1, the V gene TRBV29-1; 9 positions agree with TRBD1. Germline CDR1 SQVTM, CDR2 ANQGSEA. The ends lost 4 bases at V and 3 bases at J; junction bases unmatched: 1. The CDR3 spans 13 residues.

This clonotype has a count of ten or more. This chain connects TRBV28 to TRBJ1-1; 9 nucleotides agree with TRBD1. Germline V gene lookup returns CDR1 MDHEN and CDR2 SYDVKM. This CDR3 is built from 14 residues. Trimming at V came to 5 bases and at J to 3 bases, leaving 4 bases not matched to a gene. CDR3 sequence reads: CASSPGQGYTEAFF. The CDR3 DNA reads as TGTGCCAGCAGTCCGGGACAGGGCTACACTGAAGCTTTCTTT.

The table lists this clonotype with a few counts. The V call is TRBV15, the J call TRBJ1-4; 8 positions match TRBD1. V lost 0 bases and J lost 7; bases outside the gene matches: 10. Germline loops: CDR1 LNHNV, CDR2 YYDKDF (reference sequence). The CDR3 totals 17 residues. The CDR3 DNA reads as TGTGCCACCAGCAGAGATGTCCGTGACAGGGGAACTGAAAAACTGTTTTTT. Amino acids: CATSRDVRDRGTEKLFF.

This clonotype was observed at least ten times. The chain has TRBV7-9 and TRBJ1-1, with D uncertain. Germline V CDR1 and CDR2: SEHNR, FQNEAQ (reference sequence). This CDR3 comprises 14 residues. Trimming left V 2 bases short and J 1 base short, with 8 bases between. The chain's CDR3 is CASSLPVENTEAFF. The CDR3 DNA sequence: TGTGCCAGCAGCTTACCCGTGGAGAACACTGAAGCTTTCTTT.

This clonotype was recorded at least ten times. The genes are TRBV10-3 and TRBJ2-1, with TRBD2 matching over 9 bases. The junction had 7 bases not matched to a gene; V was cut back by 8 bases and J by 2 bases. Germline CDR1 ENHRY, CDR2 SYGVKD. The CDR3 runs to 15 residues. The CDR3 region has the DNA TGTGCCATCGGGGGGGCGGGGGGGCCCTACAATGAGCAGTTCTTC. This sequence encodes CAIGGAGGPYNEQFF.

V usage is TRBV5-4 and J usage is TRBJ2-7; no clear D gene. The CDR3 contains 15 residues. The V end lost 0 bases, the J end lost 2 bases, and 12 bases lay between the germline ends. Germline V gene data show CDR1 as SGHNT and CDR2 as YYREEE (reference sequence). Here the CDR3 DNA reads TGTGCCAGCAGCTTGGAGGGCAGGCTCCCCTACGAGCAGTACTTC. Its translation is CASSLEGRLPYEQYF. The whole variable domain, filled in from reference TRBV5-4 and TRBJ2-7, reads ETGVTQSPTHLIKTRGQQVTLRCSSQSGHNTVSWYQQALGQGPQFIFQYYREEENGRGNFPPRFSGLQFPNYSSELNVNALELDDSALYLCASSLEGRLPYEQYFGPGTRLTVT.

Many counts were recorded for this clonotype. The chain joins TRBV28 to TRBJ2-7, with D unresolved. CDR1 is MDHEN, CDR2 SYDVKM, per germline. Trimming took off 3 bases at V and 3 bases at J, with 6 bases between the two ends. The CDR3 covers 12 residues. As DNA, the CDR3 is TGTGCCAGCAGTTTCGGATACTACGAGCAGTACTTC. This codes for CASSFGYYEQYF.

This clonotype was found a few times. The V and J genes are TRBV29-1 and TRBJ1-1; D call uncertain. The V end lost 7 bases, the J end lost 4 bases, and 10 bases lay between the germline ends. Germline V gene data show CDR1 as SQVTM and CDR2 as ANQGSEA. This CDR3 comprises 11 residues. The CDR3 bases are TGCAGCGGTCGGGTTGGCACTGAAGCTTTCTTT. This encodes CSGRVGTEAFF.

The chain carries TRBV20-1 and TRBJ1-2; TRBD1 aligns across 10 bases. V was clipped by 3 bases and J by 6 bases; unmatched bases: 4. Per germline, CDR1 DFQATT and CDR2 SNEGSKA (reference sequence). CDR3 length: 13 residues. In DNA form, the CDR3 reads TGCAGTGCTAGCAGGGGGACAGGGGATGGCTACACCTTC. Translation: CSASRGTGDGYTF.

Ten or more counts support this clonotype. The V gene is TRBV29-1, the J gene TRBJ1-1; D is unresolved. This CDR3 has 13 amino acids. Per germline, CDR1 SQVTM and CDR2 ANQGSEA. V was cut by 5 bases and J by 5 bases, with 15 bases left in between. The CDR3, as DNA: TGCAGCGTTTCCCATGCGGGGTATACTGAAGCTTTCTTT. It yields the protein CSVSHAGYTEAFF.

In its sample, this clonotype was seen many times. The V gene is TRBV2, the J gene TRBJ2-3; D unresolved. The CDR3 has 16 amino acids. Between the trimmed V and J ends, which lost 7 bases and 2 bases, there was a span of 19 bases. In germline, CDR1 is SNHLY, CDR2 FYNNEI. The CDR3 protein is CASKEERSFLTDTQYF. As DNA, the CDR3 is TGTGCCAGCAAGGAAGAACGGTCCTTCCTCACAGATACGCAGTATTTT.

V and J are TRBV20-1 and TRBJ2-5; D is ambiguous. The CDR3 runs 16 residues. V was trimmed by 0 bases and J by 4 bases, leaving 18 bases between them. Germline loops: CDR1 DFQATT, CDR2 SNEGSKA (reference sequence). The CDR3 coding sequence is TGCAGTGCTAGAGACCTCCGGCTCACTCTGGGAGAGACCCAGTACTTC. This encodes CSARDLRLTLGETQYF.

This clonotype showed up just a few times. The chain recombines TRBV29-1 with TRBJ2-2; D is unresolved. With 3 bases removed from V and 1 base from J, the gap between germline ends came to 3 bases. Looked up from germline, CDR1 is SQVTM and CDR2 is ANQGSEA. This CDR3 has 12 residues. CDR3 amino acids: CSVEGNTGELFF. CDR3 nucleotide sequence: TGCAGCGTTGAGGGGAACACCGGGGAGCTGTTTTTT.

This clonotype has just a few counts. The chain links TRBV6-4 to TRBJ1-5, with 7 bases lining up with TRBD1. The germline V gene has CDR1 MRHNA and CDR2 SNTAGT. J was trimmed by 4 bases and V by 6 bases; bases with no gene match: 6. The CDR3 runs to 14 residues. The CDR3 region has the DNA TGTGCCAGCAGCGCCACAGGGGAGAATCAGCCCCAGCATTTT. This gives the protein CASSATGENQPQHF.